The 7 T cell receptor beta chains given below trace back to one sample, sequenced in a study of cytomegalovirus exposure and HLA in healthy donors. Primers for the PCR totalled 60 Vbeta and 13 Jbeta. Generated by immunoSEQ multiplex PCR, the TCRdb table keeps only in-frame clones and is missing some. This sample has some 98,000 clones; roughly three quarters occur once, and the top ten carry roughly 1.4%. Source material: PBMCs. These receptors were obtained from a middle-aged man in good health and CMV-seronegative.

J is TRBJ2-7 and V is TRBV6-5; 7 nucleotides match TRBD2. Trimming took 2 bases from V and 4 from J; bases not matched to a gene: 8. This CDR3 region has 15 residues. Germline CDR1 and CDR2: MNHEY and SVGAGI. CDR3 nucleotides: TGTGCCAGCAGTTACGGGAGGGGAGCTACGTACGAGCAGTACTTC. Residues: CASSYGRGATYEQYF.

V is TRBV7-9 and J is TRBJ2-3; 7 bases map to TRBD2. Trimming removed 3 bases from V and 0 bases from J; junction bases left unmatched: 3. The CDR3 length is 15 residues. Germline V gives CDR1 SEHNR, CDR2 FQNEAQ (reference sequence). In nucleotides, the CDR3 is TGTGCCAGCAGCTTCCTCGGGGGGAGCACAGATACGCAGTATTTT. It codes for CASSFLGGSTDTQYF.

V gene TRBV2 combines with J gene TRBJ1-5; 7 bases line up with TRBD1. This CDR3 has 14 amino acids. V lost 6 bases to trimming and J lost 3 bases; unmatched junction nucleotides: 5. The germline V gene encodes CDR1 SNHLY and CDR2 FYNNEI. The CDR3 region is CASRGDSFNQPQHF. The CDR3 DNA reads TGTGCCAGCAGGGGGGACAGCTTCAATCAGCCCCAGCATTTT. Using reference TRBV2 and TRBJ1-5 for the parts outside the CDR3, the full variable domain is EPEVTQTPSHQVTQMGQEVILRCVPISNHLYFYWYRQILGQKVEFLVSFYNNEISEKSEIFDDQFSVERPDGSNFTLKIRSTKLEDSAMYFCASRGDSFNQPQHFGDGTRLSIL.

The chain uses TRBV27 and TRBJ1-1; 8 bases line up with TRBD1. The CDR3 spans 17 residues. The germline V gene encodes CDR1 MNHEY and CDR2 SMNVEV (reference sequence). The V and J ends lost 5 bases and 3 bases, in that order; junction bases with no gene match: 14. CDR3 in amino acids: CASSQGQARFGHTEAFF. CDR3 sequence (DNA): TGTGCCAGCAGTCAGGGACAGGCCCGCTTTGGGCACACTGAAGCTTTCTTT.

This rearrangement joins TRBV5-4 to TRBJ2-3; no clear D gene. Trimming shortened V by 1 base and J by 2 bases, and 8 bases separated the two germline ends. The germline V gene encodes CDR1 SGHNT and CDR2 YYREEE (reference sequence). The CDR3 totals 14 residues. The CDR3 here is CASSLIQHTDTQYF. The CDR3 DNA reads TGTGCCAGCAGCTTGATACAGCACACAGATACGCAGTATTTT.

The genes are TRBV6-6 and TRBJ1-1, with D possibly matching TRBD1 (6 bases). Trimming shortened V by 6 bases and J by 4 bases, and 12 bases separated the two germline ends. CDR1 is MNHNY, CDR2 SVGAGI, per germline (reference sequence). The CDR3 is 13 amino acids. The CDR3 spells CASSTGGPTEAFF. CDR3 bases: TGTGCCAGCAGCACCGGGGGGCCCACTGAAGCTTTCTTT.

This chain connects TRBV7-2 to TRBJ1-1, with D maybe TRBD1 (6 bases). The CDR3 is 14 amino acids. The V end was cut by 1 base, the J end by 6 bases, with 12 bases between. Germline values: CDR1 SGHTA, CDR2 FQGNSA. As DNA, the CDR3 is TGTGCCAGCAGCTTAGTTGCAGGGGCGGCTGAAGCTTTCTTT. It specifies CASSLVAGAAEAFF.